A single sample is the source of the 9 T cell receptor beta chains below, sequenced in a study of T-cell reconstitution after alpha-beta-depleted transplantation in children. Researchers prepared the TCRbeta library using unique molecular identifiers, the study reports. TCRdb called the PCR reads again in MiXCR, with one record for every CDR3 protein. The repertoire holds 700,000 or so distinct CDR3 sequences, with 13% as singletons. Sequencing used PBMCs, obtained before TCRalphabeta/CD19-depleted stem cell transplant. Receptors originate from a girl aged 2 to 10 with congenital amegakaryocytic thrombocytopenia, due to receive a stem cell transplant.

This clonotype showed up many times. The chain carries TRBV28 and TRBJ2-3, with D possibly matching TRBD2 (6 bases). The V gene lost 2 bases and the J gene lost 4 bases, with 16 bases spanning the gap. The CDR3 length is 16 residues. Germline V gene data show CDR1 as MDHEN and CDR2 as SYDVKM. The CDR3 DNA reads TGTGCCAGCAGTTTACTACCGGGAGTATCGGCAGATACGCAGTATTTT. Its protein product is CASSLLPGVSADTQYF.

This clonotype has a handful of counts. The chain recombines TRBV12-3 or TRBV12-4 with TRBJ1-4, with D maybe TRBD1 (6 bases). V was clipped by 0 bases and J by 3 bases, with 17 bases between them. The CDR3 runs 18 residues. In nucleotides, the CDR3 is TGTGCCAGCAGTTTAGCGGGGGCCAGAACCAAGGCTAATGAAAAACTGTTTTTT. It specifies CASSLAGARTKANEKLFF.

This clonotype was observed a handful of times. The chain recombines TRBV12-3 or TRBV12-4 with TRBJ1-5; the D is unclear. CDR3 length: 19 residues. Trimming shortened V by 0 bases and J by 5 bases, and 23 bases separated the two germline ends. Written as DNA, the CDR3 is TGTGCCAGCAGTTTAGCGACTTTCACCGTCTTGGACGGTCATCAGCCCCAGCATTTT. This gives the protein CASSLATFTVLDGHQPQHF.

This clonotype was detected only a few times. This chain joins TRBV7-8 and TRBJ1-2; 12 positions match TRBD1. Trimming removed 4 bases from V and 6 bases from J; junction bases left unmatched: 9. The CDR3 length is 16 residues. Germline CDR1 reads SGHVS; CDR2 reads FQNEAQ. CDR3 coding DNA: TGTGCCAGCAGCTCCCCGGGACAGGGGGCTTATCATGGCTACACCTTC. Protein: CASSSPGQGAYHGYTF. Complete variable domain (other parts from reference TRBV7-8 and TRBJ1-2): GAGVSQSPRYKVAKRGQDVALRCDPISGHVSLFWYQQALGQGPEFLTYFQNEAQLDKSGLPSDRFFAERPEGSVSTLKIQRTQQEDSAVYLCASSSPGQGAYHGYTFGSGTRLTVV.

The rearrangement uses TRBV5-4 and TRBJ2-3, with D unclear. The V end lost 2 bases, the J end lost 5 bases, and 9 bases lay between the germline ends. The CDR3 length is 13 residues. Germline V gene lookup returns CDR1 SGHNT and CDR2 YYREEE (reference sequence). CDR3 residues: CASSFFREDTQYF. The CDR3 bases are TGTGCCAGCAGCTTTTTTCGAGAAGATACGCAGTATTTT.

This clonotype was observed many times. The chain carries TRBV5-1 and TRBJ2-1, with D hard to call. Germline V gene lookup returns CDR1 SGHRS and CDR2 YFSETQ. The germline V and J ends were trimmed by 0 bases and 6 bases, with 10 bases remaining between them. The CDR3 extends over 14 amino acids. In DNA, the CDR3 is TGCGCCAGCAGCTTGGGGCAGGTCCTCAATGAGCAGTTCTTC. The encoded protein is CASSLGQVLNEQFF.

This sequence joins TRBV27 and TRBJ2-7; 8 positions match TRBD1. Germline CDR1 reads MNHEY; CDR2 reads SMNVEV (reference sequence). The CDR3 extends over 13 amino acids. V lost 2 bases, J lost 6 bases, and 3 bases stayed unmatched. CDR3 protein: CASSLTGGSEQYF. The CDR3 DNA reads TGTGCCAGCAGTTTAACAGGGGGAAGCGAGCAGTACTTC.

The rearrangement uses TRBV20-1 and TRBJ2-5, with TRBD2 as a possible D gene (5 bases). CDR3 length: 14 amino acids. CDR1 is DFQATT, CDR2 SNEGSKA, per germline (reference sequence). Trimming took 3 bases from V and 7 from J, leaving 18 bases between them. CDR3 region: CSASQRRGKRTQYF. For the CDR3, the DNA is TGCAGTGCTAGTCAGCGTCGAGGGAAGCGGACCCAGTACTTC.

This clonotype was picked up many times. The chain employs TRBV27 and TRBJ2-5; D is possibly TRBD1 or TRBD2 (5 bases each). The germline V gene encodes CDR1 MNHEY and CDR2 SMNVEV (reference sequence). The CDR3 totals 14 residues. The V gene lost 2 bases and the J gene lost 4 bases, with 11 bases spanning the gap. The CDR3 region is CASSLMGTGETQYF. The CDR3 bases are TGTGCCAGCAGTTTAATGGGGACGGGAGAGACCCAGTACTTC.